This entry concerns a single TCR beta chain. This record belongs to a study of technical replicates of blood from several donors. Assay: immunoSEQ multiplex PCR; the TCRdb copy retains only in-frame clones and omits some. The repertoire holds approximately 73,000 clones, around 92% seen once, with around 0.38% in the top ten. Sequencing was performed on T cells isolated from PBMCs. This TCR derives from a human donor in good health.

The CDR3 sequence is CASSPTSGTLADTQYF. The CDR3, as DNA: TGTGCCAGCAGCCCAACTAGCGGGACCCTCGCAGATACGCAGTATTTT. The rearrangement joins TRBV5-4 to TRBJ2-3, with 10 bases lining up with TRBD2. J was trimmed by 4 bases and V by 4 bases; bases with no gene match: 9. This CDR3 has 16 residues. CDR1 and CDR2 from the germline V gene are SGHNT and YYREEE (reference sequence).